Shown below are 20 T cell receptor beta chains from a single sample sequenced in a study of blood T cell repertoires in COVID-19. Sequencing used immunoSEQ multiplex PCR; TCRdb keeps in-frame clones, though not all of them. The data contain under 300,000 clones, over 80% of them singletons. Sequencing input: peripheral blood. Receptors were obtained from a human donor in a cohort sampled during active COVID-19.

Only a few counts were recorded for this clone. The V gene is TRBV27, the J gene TRBJ2-2; D is uncertain. This CDR3 region has 17 residues. CDR1 is MNHEY, CDR2 SMNVEV, per germline (reference sequence). V was clipped by 0 bases and J by 2 bases, with 13 bases between them. The CDR3 region has the DNA TGTGCCAGCAGTTTATCGGCGGCTCGCCTCAACACCGGGGAGCTGTTTTTT. It translates to CASSLSAARLNTGELFF.

The chain uses TRBV19 and TRBJ2-7; 10 bases line up with TRBD1. The CDR3 contains 14 residues. Germline V CDR1 and CDR2: LNHDA, SQIVND (reference sequence). Germline trimming cut 5 bases from V and 6 bases from J; bases unmatched to any gene: 7. The CDR3 protein is CASSPGTGAGEQYF. In nucleotides, the CDR3 is TGTGCCAGTAGTCCCGGGACAGGGGCCGGCGAGCAGTACTTC.

The chain is built from TRBV2 and TRBJ1-1; 7 nucleotides match TRBD1. Germline assignment: CDR1 SNHLY and CDR2 FYNNEI. The ends lost 9 bases at V and 0 bases at J; junction bases unmatched: 13. The CDR3 is made up of 16 amino acids. As DNA, the CDR3 is TGTGCCAGAGACCGGGACAGATCTATCATGAACACTGAAGCTTTCTTT. It yields the protein CARDRDRSIMNTEAFF.

The chain uses TRBV11-3 and TRBJ2-7; D is unresolved. Germline CDR1 and CDR2: SGHNT and YENEEA. Trimming removed 2 bases from V and 6 bases from J, with 11 bases in between. The CDR3 totals 13 residues. The CDR3 sequence: CASSLRSGREQYF. CDR3 nucleotide sequence: TGTGCCAGCAGCTTACGCAGTGGTCGCGAGCAGTACTTC.

The chain combines TRBV7-9 with TRBJ2-7; 13 bases agree with TRBD2. The V segment lost 5 bases and the J segment 5 bases; nucleotides outside the gene matches: 3. The CDR3 loop spans 14 amino acids. Per germline, CDR1 SEHNR and CDR2 FQNEAQ (reference sequence). CDR3 protein: CASSPGLAGDEQYF. For the CDR3, the DNA is TGTGCCAGCAGCCCAGGACTAGCGGGAGACGAGCAGTACTTC.

The genes are TRBV6-5 and TRBJ2-5; 8 bases match TRBD1. CDR3 length equals 13 residues. CDR1 is MNHEY and CDR2 is SVGAGI in the germline V gene. After removal of 8 bases from V and 3 bases from J, the junction contained 5 bases not matched to a gene. The CDR3: CASRKTGEETQYF. The CDR3 coding sequence is TGTGCCAGCCGTAAGACAGGGGAAGAGACCCAGTACTTC.

V usage is TRBV20-1 and J usage is TRBJ1-4; D not resolved. Germline V CDR1 and CDR2: DFQATT, SNEGSKA (reference sequence). V was trimmed by 4 bases and J by 5 bases, leaving 5 bases between them. CDR3 size: 11 residues. The CDR3 reads CSATLNEKLFF. As DNA, the CDR3 is TGCAGTGCTACACTAAATGAAAAACTGTTTTTT.

This chain connects TRBV11-2 to TRBJ2-1; TRBD1 is a possible D gene (6 bases). CDR3 length: 12 residues. V was cut by 2 bases and J by 7 bases, with 6 bases left in between. Germline V CDR1 and CDR2: SGHAT, FQNNGV. CDR3 in DNA: TGTGCCAGCAGCTTACAGGGGAATGAGCAGTTCTTC. Residues: CASSLQGNEQFF.

The chain has TRBV29-1 and TRBJ1-1, with a tentative D call TRBD1 (5 bases). V was clipped by 7 bases and J by 5 bases, with 14 bases between them. CDR3 length: 12 amino acids. Germline CDR1 SQVTM, CDR2 ANQGSEA. The CDR3 sequence is CSALGDRTEAFF. DNA of the CDR3: TGCAGCGCTTTAGGGGATCGGACTGAAGCTTTCTTT.

The chain uses TRBV27 and TRBJ1-5; D uncertain. The CDR3 is made up of 13 amino acids. Between the trimmed V and J ends, which lost 5 bases and 3 bases, there was a span of 8 bases. Germline CDR1 and CDR2: MNHEY and SMNVEV (reference sequence). This CDR3 is CASSLSINQPQHF. CDR3 nucleotide sequence: TGTGCCAGCAGTCTGAGCATCAATCAGCCCCAGCATTTT.

J is TRBJ1-2 and V is TRBV6-5; 7 bases match TRBD1. CDR1 is MNHEY, CDR2 SVGAGI, per germline. With V trimmed by 6 bases and J by 4 bases, 8 bases remained unmatched. The CDR3 contains 14 residues. DNA for the CDR3: TGTGCCAGCAGAAAGACAGGGAGGAGCTATGGCTACACCTTC. Amino acid sequence: CASRKTGRSYGYTF.

The rearrangement uses TRBV10-3 and TRBJ2-7, with D perhaps TRBD2 (6 bases). The length of the CDR3 is 15 residues. The V end was cut by 5 bases, the J end by 3 bases, with 17 bases between. CDR1 and CDR2 (germline): ENHRY, SYGVKD. The CDR3 nucleotides read TGTGCCATCAGTTATCCCGGGGGTGGGATCTACGAGCAGTACTTC. Translated: CAISYPGGGIYEQYF.

CDR3 sequence (DNA): TGTGCCAGCAGCTTAGCGATCTGGGGGTCGACTAGTTTAGATGAGCAGTTCTTC. Translated: CASSLAIWGSTSLDEQFF. The V gene is TRBV7-8, the J gene TRBJ2-1, with D tentatively TRBD2 (6 bases). Per the germline V gene, CDR1 is SGHVS and CDR2 is FQNEAQ. This CDR3 comprises 18 residues. V shed 0 bases and J shed 8 bases, with 23 bases lying between them.

J is TRBJ2-7 and V is TRBV20-1; TRBD2 is a possible D gene (5 bases). Germline V gene data show CDR1 as DFQATT and CDR2 as SNEGSKA (reference sequence). This CDR3 spans 10 amino acids. V was shortened by 6 bases and J by 5 bases, with 8 bases between the two germline ends. CDR3 sequence reads: CSADSNEQYF. The DNA for the CDR3 is TGCAGTGCGGACTCGAACGAGCAGTACTTC.

The chain couples TRBV27 to TRBJ2-7, with 8 bases that match TRBD2. The ends lost 2 bases at V and 7 bases at J; junction bases unmatched: 19. The CDR3 has 18 amino acids. Germline CDR1 reads MNHEY; CDR2 reads SMNVEV (reference sequence). CDR3 nucleotide sequence: TGTGCCAGCAGTTTAAGGGCCACTGCTAGCGGGCGGACTTGGGAGCAGTACTTC. Translation gives CASSLRATASGRTWEQYF.

The chain links TRBV3-1 (or the pseudogene TRBV3-2) to TRBJ1-4; D is unclear. The germline gives CDR1 LGHDT, CDR2 YNNKEL (reference sequence). There are 18 residues in the CDR3. Trimming took off 2 bases at V and 5 bases at J, with 21 bases between the two ends. CDR3 in DNA: TGTGCCAGCAGCCAAAGACGTCTATTGGGCGGGAGAAATGAAAAACTGTTTTTT. Protein product: CASSQRRLLGGRNEKLFF.

The chain links TRBV5-4 to TRBJ2-1; a weak D match, TRBD2 (7 bases). The CDR3 spans 16 residues. Trimming took off 3 bases at V and 1 base at J, with 14 bases between the two ends. Germline V gene data show CDR1 as SGHNT and CDR2 as YYREEE (reference sequence). In nucleotides, the CDR3 is TGTGCCAGCAGCTCGCCAGGGAGGGGGTCCTACAATGAGCAGTTCTTC. It encodes CASSSPGRGSYNEQFF. The full variable domain, with the rest looked up from reference TRBV5-4 and TRBJ2-1, is ETGVTQSPTHLIKTRGQQVTLRCSSQSGHNTVSWYQQALGQGPQFIFQYYREEENGRGNFPPRFSGLQFPNYSSELNVNALELDDSALYLCASSSPGRGSYNEQFFGPGTRLTVL.

The CDR3 protein is CASSEPRGAGGYEQYF. The CDR3 region has the DNA TGCGCCAGCAGTGAGCCCAGGGGGGCGGGAGGGTACGAGCAGTACTTC. V is TRBV10-2 and J is TRBJ2-7; 9 bases fit TRBD2. The CDR3 length is 16 residues. Germline trimming cut 2 bases from V and 4 bases from J; bases unmatched to any gene: 9. Germline CDR1 WSHSY, CDR2 SAAADI.

The rearrangement uses TRBV19 and TRBJ2-3; 8 bases align to TRBD1. Trimming took 7 bases from V and 7 from J; bases not matched to a gene: 10. There are 14 residues in the CDR3. CDR1 is LNHDA and CDR2 is SQIVND in the germline V gene (reference sequence). For the CDR3, the DNA is TGTGCCAGTAACCAGGGGGCTTCGGAAAATACGCAGTATTTT. Its translation is CASNQGASENTQYF.

The chain combines TRBV6-5 with TRBJ2-7; D is possibly TRBD1 (6 bases). Germline V lookup: CDR1 MNHEY, CDR2 SVGAGI. This CDR3 spans 13 amino acids. The V end lost 11 bases, the J end lost 0 bases, and 14 bases lay between the germline ends. For the CDR3, the DNA is TGTGCCTGCCTCGACAGGAACTCCTACGAGCAGTACTTC. Its translation: CACLDRNSYEQYF.